This T cell receptor (beta chain) originates from a study of T cell responses to AZD1222 COVID-19 vaccine. General study findings and limits: Mapped onto spike, vaccine-associated CD4 TCRs spanned it and were dominant at 160-218 and 743-854. Repertoires were sampled only after the peak T cell response. Mostly white British, mostly female donors; authors suggested clonal diversity may be underestimated.

The CDR3 contains 13 residues. The V gene's germline CDR1 is LNHDA and CDR2 SQIVND (reference sequence). V was pared by 5 bases and J by 3 bases, with 9 bases between. The method was immunoSEQ multiplex PCR; TCRdb's version includes in-frame clones alone and lacks a portion of them. The data show 42,000 or so clones, 88% seen once. To note about this clone: Its antigen remains unidentified.

The chain links TRBV19 to TRBJ2-3, with D hard to call. Sequencing used peripheral blood, obtained 28 days after the second dose of the MenACWY control vaccine. The sequence was collected from an adult who received the MenACWY meningococcal vaccine as a control. The DNA for the CDR3 is TGTGCCAGTAGTCGAGTAGCAACAGATACGCAGTATTTT. Encoded protein: CASSRVATDTQYF.